This T cell receptor (beta chain) was sequenced in a study of shared clonotypes between healthy human individuals. The protocol was immunoSEQ multiplex PCR, while the TCRdb copy is restricted to in-frame clones and leaves out a portion. Among about 490,000 clones listed, over 65% were seen once. CDR1 is MRHNA and CDR2 is SNTAGT in the germline V gene. Germline trimming cut 7 bases from V and 2 bases from J; bases unmatched to any gene: 10. CDR3 size: 15 residues. The specimen sequenced was PBMCs. V and J are TRBV6-4 and TRBJ2-7, with TRBD1 matching over 8 bases. The source of this sequence is a woman in her forties in good health. Some clones in this sample may be carry-over from other donors' samples. The CDR3 reads CASTSTGTGPYEQYF. CDR3 in DNA: TGTGCCAGCACCTCTACCGGGACAGGCCCCTACGAGCAGTACTTC.